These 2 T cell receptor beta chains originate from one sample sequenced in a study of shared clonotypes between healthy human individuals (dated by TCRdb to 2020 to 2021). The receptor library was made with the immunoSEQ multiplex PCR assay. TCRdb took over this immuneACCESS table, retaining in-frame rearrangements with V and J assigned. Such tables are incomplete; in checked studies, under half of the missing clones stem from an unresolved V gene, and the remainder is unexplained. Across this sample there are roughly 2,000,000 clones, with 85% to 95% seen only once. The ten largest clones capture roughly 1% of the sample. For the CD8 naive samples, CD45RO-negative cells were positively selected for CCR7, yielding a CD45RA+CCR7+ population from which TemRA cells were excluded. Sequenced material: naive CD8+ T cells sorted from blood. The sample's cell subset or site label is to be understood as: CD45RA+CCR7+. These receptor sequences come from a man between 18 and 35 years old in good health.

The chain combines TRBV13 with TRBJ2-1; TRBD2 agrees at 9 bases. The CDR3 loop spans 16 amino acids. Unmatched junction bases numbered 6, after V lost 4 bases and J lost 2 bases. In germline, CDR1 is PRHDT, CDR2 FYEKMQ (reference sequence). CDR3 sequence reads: CASSSLREGPYNEQFF. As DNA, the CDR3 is TGTGCCAGCAGCTCTTTGCGGGAGGGCCCCTACAATGAGCAGTTCTTC.

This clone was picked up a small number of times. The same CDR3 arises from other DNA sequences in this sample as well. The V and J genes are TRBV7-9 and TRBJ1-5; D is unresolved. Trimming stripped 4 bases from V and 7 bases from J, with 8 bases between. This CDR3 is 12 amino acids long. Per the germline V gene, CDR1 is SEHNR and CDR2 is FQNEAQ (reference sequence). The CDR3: CASSSGSQPQHF. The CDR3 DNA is TGTGCCAGCAGCTCTGGAAGCCAGCCCCAGCATTTT. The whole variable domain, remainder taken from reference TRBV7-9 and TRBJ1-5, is DTGVSQNPRHKITKRGQNVTFRCDPISEHNRLYWYRQTLGQGPEFLTYFQNEAQLEKSRLLSDRFSAERPKGSFSTLEIQRTEQGDSAMYLCASSSGSQPQHFGDGTRLSIL.